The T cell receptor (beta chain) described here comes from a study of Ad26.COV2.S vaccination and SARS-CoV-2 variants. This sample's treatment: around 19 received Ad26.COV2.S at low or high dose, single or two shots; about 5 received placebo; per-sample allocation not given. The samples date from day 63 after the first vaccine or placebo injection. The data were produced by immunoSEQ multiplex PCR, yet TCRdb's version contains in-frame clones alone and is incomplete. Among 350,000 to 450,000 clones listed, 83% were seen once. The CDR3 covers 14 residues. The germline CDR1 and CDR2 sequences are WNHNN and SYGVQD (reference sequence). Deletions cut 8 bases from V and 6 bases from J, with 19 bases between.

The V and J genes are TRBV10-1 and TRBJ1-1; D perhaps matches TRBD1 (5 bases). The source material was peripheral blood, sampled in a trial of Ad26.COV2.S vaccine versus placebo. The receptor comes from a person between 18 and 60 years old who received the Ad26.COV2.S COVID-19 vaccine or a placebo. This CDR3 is CASAPGPWGAEAFF. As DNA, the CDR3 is TGCGCCAGCGCCCCGGGCCCGTGGGGCGCTGAAGCTTTCTTT.